This is a list of T cell receptor beta chains from one sample in a study of monozygotic twins with cystic fibrosis. The assay was immunoSEQ multiplex PCR, and TCRdb's table has in-frame clones only and misses some. The table includes 34,000 or so clones, around nine tenths detected once. What was sequenced was blood. The receptor source for this set is a boy aged 2-9 years with cystic fibrosis. Both conserved end residues are part of each CDR3. A D gene is named only where the DNA matches it firmly. Not all rows give a size; the values are once, few, many and, for expanded clones, a class.

D,J,V,size,CDR3,DNA
TRBD1,TRBJ2-3,TRBV13,-,CASSPQQGSADTQYF,TGTGCCAGCAGCCCTCAACAGGGGTCCGCAGATACGCAGTATTTT
TRBD1,TRBJ2-1,TRBV5-1,-,CASSLGQGGYNEQFF,TGCGCCAGCAGCCTCGGACAGGGGGGATACAATGAGCAGTTCTTC
-,TRBJ1-2,TRBV19,-,CASSILGNYGYTF,TGTGCCAGTAGTATTCTGGGGAACTATGGCTACACCTTC
-,TRBJ2-7,TRBV7-9,-,CASSSEEGRNIYEQYF,TGTGCCAGCAGCTCCGAGGAGGGACGGAATATCTACGAGCAGTACTTC
-,TRBJ2-2,TRBV11-3,-,CASEGANTGELFF,TGTGCCAGCGAGGGGGCGAACACCGGGGAGCTGTTTTTT
-,TRBJ2-1,TRBV6-6,-,CASSRENPQLGNEQFF,TGTGCCAGCAGCCGGGAAAACCCTCAACTGGGCAATGAGCAGTTCTTC
TRBD1,TRBJ1-2,TRBV27,-,CASRDRGFGYGYTF,TGTGCCAGCAGAGACAGGGGCTTCGGGTATGGCTACACCTTC
TRBD1,TRBJ1-5,TRBV19,-,CASSTLWTGFNQPQHF,TGTGCCAGTAGCACATTATGGACAGGGTTTAATCAGCCCCAGCATTTT
-,TRBJ2-7,TRBV7-2,-,CASSPLGIEQYF,TGTGCCAGCAGCCCGCTGGGGATCGAGCAGTACTTC
TRBD2,TRBJ2-1,TRBV2,-,CASKRGGTDEQFF,TGTGCCAGCAAGCGGGGGGGTACGGATGAGCAGTTCTTC
-,TRBJ2-7,TRBV11-3,once,CASSLGVGPYEQYF,TGTGCCAGCAGCTTAGGGGTAGGGCCCTACGAGCAGTACTTC
TRBD1,TRBJ1-2,TRBV6-5,once,CASSYSGQSYGYTF,TGTGCCAGCAGTTACTCGGGACAGTCCTATGGCTACACCTTC
-,TRBJ1-2,TRBV5-4,-,CASSLEGRSGYTF,TGTGCCAGCAGCTTGGAGGGGAGGTCTGGCTACACCTTC
-,TRBJ1-3,TRBV12-5,-,CASGLAFPIYF,TGTGCTAGTGGTTTGGCATTCCCCATATATTTT
-,TRBJ1-2,TRBV13,-,CASSPVNQNYGYTF,TGTGCCAGCAGCCCGGTCAACCAAAACTATGGCTACACCTTC
-,TRBJ1-1,TRBV25-1,-,CASSIFTEAFF,TGTGCCAGCAGTATATTTACTGAAGCTTTCTTT
-,TRBJ1-2,TRBV15,-,CATSRDYATNYGYTF,TGTGCCACCAGCAGAGATTATGCCACTAACTATGGCTACACCTTC
TRBD1,TRBJ1-2,TRBV4-3,once,CASSQRTGGDGYTF,TGCGCCAGCAGCCAAAGGACAGGGGGGGATGGCTACACCTTC
-,TRBJ2-2,TRBV18,-,CASSPRELGGTNTGELFF,TGTGCCAGCTCACCACGGGAGTTGGGGGGCACGAACACCGGGGAGCTGTTTTTT
-,TRBJ1-5,TRBV2,once,CASSEAGVYSNQPQHF,TGTGCCAGCAGTGAAGCAGGAGTCTATAGCAATCAGCCCCAGCATTTT
-,TRBJ2-7,TRBV7-9,-,CASSPLGGALFEQYF,TGTGCCAGCAGCCCATTGGGGGGAGCGCTTTTCGAGCAGTACTTC
TRBD2,TRBJ2-3,TRBV5-1,once,CASSFTGTKDTQYF,TGCGCCAGCAGCTTTACCGGGACTAAAGATACGCAGTATTTT
-,TRBJ2-2,TRBV7-9,-,CASSLQEPGELFF,TGTGCCAGCAGCTTACAGGAACCCGGGGAGCTGTTTTTT
TRBD1,TRBJ2-7,TRBV7-2,-,CASSAGQDAAYEQYF,TGTGCCAGCAGCGCCGGACAGGACGCCGCTTACGAGCAGTACTTC
TRBD1,TRBJ1-2,TRBV4-1,-,CASSQDPGTGEAYGYTF,TGCGCCAGCAGCCAAGATCCGGGGACAGGGGAGGCCTATGGCTACACCTTC
-,TRBJ2-7,TRBV19,-,CASSILDGTYEQYF,TGTGCCAGTAGTATTTTGGACGGGACTTACGAGCAGTACTTC
-,TRBJ1-2,TRBV6-5,-,CASSYDRREPLGGYTF,TGTGCCAGCAGTTACGACCGGCGAGAACCTCTCGGGGGCTACACCTTC
-,TRBJ2-5,TRBV5-1,-,CASSLGTEQETQYF,TGCGCCAGCAGCCTAGGGACCGAGCAAGAGACCCAGTACTTC
-,TRBJ2-7,TRBV9,-,CASSVGHKGGTASYEQYF,TGTGCCAGCAGCGTAGGCCATAAGGGGGGGACAGCCTCCTACGAGCAGTACTTC
-,TRBJ1-3,TRBV5-1,few,CASSVGGQRGNTIYF,TGCGCCAGCAGCGTGGGAGGACAGCGTGGAAACACCATATATTTT
TRBD2,TRBJ2-1,TRBV11-3,-,CASSTRTSGGSPVEQFF,TGTGCCAGCAGCACCCGGACTAGCGGGGGCTCACCGGTTGAGCAGTTCTTC
-,TRBJ2-4,TRBV19,-,CASKAVGKNIQYF,TGTGCCAGTAAGGCGGTAGGGAAAAACATTCAGTACTTC
-,TRBJ2-2,TRBV9,-,CASSVAIMAGTGELFF,TGTGCCAGCAGCGTAGCTATTATGGCAGGCACCGGGGAGCTGTTTTTT
-,TRBJ2-1,TRBV7-2,-,CASSLYAYNEQFF,TGTGCCAGCAGCTTATATGCCTACAATGAGCAGTTCTTC
-,TRBJ1-1,TRBV6-5,-,CASRRRWDTEAFF,TGTGCCAGCAGGAGACGCTGGGACACTGAAGCTTTCTTT
-,TRBJ2-2,TRBV7-9,-,CAKTEREDTGELFF,TGTGCCAAAACCGAAAGGGAGGACACCGGGGAGCTGTTTTTT
TRBD1,TRBJ1-1,TRBV2,once,CASSADRENMNTEAFF,TGTGCCAGCAGTGCCGACAGGGAGAACATGAACACTGAAGCTTTCTTT
-,TRBJ2-7,TRBV9,-,CASSAKLGEQGTYEQYF,TGTGCCAGCAGCGCAAAACTGGGGGAGCAGGGGACCTACGAGCAGTACTTC
-,TRBJ2-1,TRBV4-2,-,CASSQESIESSYNEQFF,TGTGCCAGCAGCCAAGAGAGTATCGAGAGCTCCTACAATGAGCAGTTCTTC
-,TRBJ1-6,TRBV25-1,-,CASSESRLGRSPLHF,TGTGCCAGCAGTGAATCCCGCCTGGGTAGGTCACCCCTCCACTTT
TRBD2,TRBJ2-2,TRBV4-2,few,CASSQEAGPYTGELFF,TGTGCCAGCAGCCAAGAAGCGGGGCCGTACACCGGGGAGCTGTTTTTT
-,TRBJ2-1,TRBV2,-,CASSLDSSSSYNEQFF,TGTGCCAGCAGTCTTGACAGCTCAAGCTCCTACAATGAGCAGTTCTTC
-,TRBJ2-2,TRBV5-6,-,CASSLLGRGNTGELFF,TGTGCCAGCAGCTTGTTGGGCAGGGGAAACACCGGGGAGCTGTTTTTT
-,TRBJ1-2,TRBV6-5,few,CASTPLSSGLIPYTF,TGTGCCAGCACCCCACTTTCTTCAGGGCTTATTCCCTACACCTTC
-,TRBJ2-1,TRBV9,-,CASSVDVGDAYNEQFF,TGTGCCAGCAGCGTAGATGTAGGGGACGCCTACAATGAGCAGTTCTTC
-,TRBJ2-7,TRBV29-1,once,CSVERDNYEQYF,TGCAGCGTTGAAAGGGATAACTACGAGCAGTACTTC
-,TRBJ1-1,TRBV11-2,few,CASSLALHDNTEAFF,TGTGCCAGCAGCTTAGCCCTACACGACAACACTGAAGCTTTCTTT
-,TRBJ1-1,TRBV6-5,-,CASSYRGNTEAFF,TGTGCCAGCAGTTATCGGGGGAACACTGAAGCTTTCTTT
TRBD1,TRBJ2-5,TRBV7-3,-,CASSPGTGAETQYF,TGTGCCAGCAGCCCCGGGACAGGGGCAGAGACCCAGTACTTC
-,TRBJ1-5,TRBV27,-,CASSLSAGQGSAGPQHF,TGTGCCAGCAGTTTAAGCGCGGGACAAGGCTCTGCGGGGCCCCAGCATTTT
TRBD1,TRBJ2-7,TRBV5-1,once,CASSWGTGRSEQYF,TGCGCCAGCAGCTGGGGGACAGGGAGGAGCGAGCAGTACTTC
-,TRBJ1-5,TRBV5-6,-,CASSSGGNQPQHF,TGTGCCAGCAGCTCGGGGGGGAATCAGCCCCAGCATTTT
-,TRBJ1-1,TRBV6-1,-,CASSLDSVNTEAFF,TGTGCCAGCAGCCTGGACAGCGTGAACACTGAAGCTTTCTTT
TRBD1,TRBJ1-5,TRBV5-6,-,CASSLQGANQPQHF,TGTGCCAGCAGCTTACAGGGGGCGAATCAGCCCCAGCATTTT
TRBD2,TRBJ2-1,TRBV9,-,CASSVAGRGVGGWSYNEQFF,TGTGCCAGCAGCGTAGCAGGGCGGGGGGTCGGCGGTTGGTCCTACAATGAGCAGTTCTTC